The 5 T cell receptor beta chains below come from one sample, sequenced in a study of Graves' ophthalmopathy and Graves' hyperthyroidism. CDR3 regions of TCR beta were amplified from RNA transcripts. HTBI-primed RT-PCR formed the first round, and a multiplex PCR formed the second. TCRdb re-called the multiplex PCR reads through MiXCR, storing one row per CDR3 protein. The sample has 360,000 or so distinct CDR3 sequences, approximately 20% seen once. Sequencing was done on a sample of peripheral blood. These receptor sequences come from a woman aged 18-29 years with Graves' ophthalmopathy.

In its sample, this clonotype was seen many times. The chain couples TRBV6-5 to TRBJ2-7; 11 nucleotides match TRBD2. The ends lost 2 bases at V and 6 bases at J; junction bases unmatched: 12. The length of the CDR3 is 17 residues. The germline V gene has CDR1 MNHEY and CDR2 SVGAGI. CDR3 nucleotides: TGTGCCAGCAGTTACGCGACTTCTAGCGGGAGGTTAGGCGAGCAGTACTTC. Amino acid sequence: CASSYATSSGRLGEQYF.

This clonotype was seen at least ten times. A read error is possible here, since a much larger clone lies one base away. The gene calls are TRBV12-3 or TRBV12-4 and TRBJ2-7, with 7 bases lining up with TRBD1. Trimming cost V 8 bases and J 1 base; bases outside gene matches: 8. The CDR3 contains 14 residues. CDR3 bases: TGTGCCAGCGGTCCGGGACAGTTATCCTACGAGCAGTACTTC. Residues: CASGPGQLSYEQYF.

This clonotype came up many times. The chain is built from TRBV30 and TRBJ1-1; possible D gene TRBD1, 5 bases. Deletions cut 8 bases from V and 4 bases from J, with 11 bases between. The CDR3 contains 11 residues. Germline assignment: CDR1 GTSNPN and CDR2 SVGIG (reference sequence). CDR3 in DNA: TGTGCCAGGGGAGGTAGCACTGAAGCTTTCTTT. It translates to CARGGSTEAFF.

This clonotype was found many times. The V and J genes are TRBV6-7 and TRBJ2-6; D might be TRBD2 (5 bases). TRBV6-7 is noted as an ORF with a role that remains uncertain. The V and J ends lost 6 bases and 1 base respectively, with 28 bases between them. The CDR3 has 21 residues. The CDR3 bases are TGTGCCAGCAGACGGGAACGCGACGGGCAGGTGGTAAGGTCTGGGGCCAACGTCCTGACTTTC. It translates to CASRRERDGQVVRSGANVLTF.

This clonotype was seen ten or more times. The V gene is TRBV29-1, the J gene TRBJ1-2; 9 nucleotides line up with TRBD1. Germline lookup yields CDR1 SQVTM and CDR2 ANQGSEA. With 7 bases clipped from V and 7 bases from J, the junction kept 10 bases outside the gene matches. The CDR3 runs 13 residues. CDR3 coding DNA: TGCAGCGCCCCCGGTACAGGGGGCTTTGGCTACACCTTC. Its translation: CSAPGTGGFGYTF.